Sequencing of this T cell receptor beta chain was carried out in a study of CD8 T cells in ankylosing spondylitis. The study, taken as a whole, reports: A TCR beta motif of 8 or 9 highly homologous variants appeared characteristic of ankylosing spondylitis blood.

TCRdb independently ran MiXCR on the 5' RACE reads; one entry per CDR3 protein. The sample includes around 770,000 distinct CDR3 sequences, 19% of them seen just once. This clonotype has only a few counts. Its antigen remains unidentified. The length of the CDR3 is 16 residues. Trimming removed 0 bases from V and 4 bases from J, with 13 bases in between. Germline assignment: CDR1 SGHVS and CDR2 FNYEAQ. This clonotype was obtained from a male donor with ankylosing spondylitis. The sequenced sample consisted of blood, either unsorted or a sorted T cell fraction (not recorded which). The J gene is TRBJ2-1, the V gene TRBV7-6; D may be TRBD2 (6 bases). CDR3 sequence: CASSLAAGSGYNEQFF. For the CDR3, the DNA is TGTGCCAGCAGCTTAGCAGCGGGCAGCGGGTACAATGAGCAGTTCTTC.